These T cell receptor beta chains were read from a single sample in a study of cytomegalovirus exposure and HLA in healthy donors. Clones were read by immunoSEQ multiplex PCR, and TCRdb kept only the in-frame ones, dropping some. The sample's table shows about 140,000 clones. The sample consisted of PBMCs. These receptors came from a man aged 35-49 years in good health and CMV-seronegative. Each CDR3 is given with its conserved first and last residue. A D gene is named only where the DNA matches it firmly.

CASSPRTSGGAGETQYF | TRBV5-1 | 17 | TRBJ2-5 | TRBD2
CASSPEGATTEAFF | TRBV6-4 | 14 | TRBJ1-1 | TRBD1
CASSNPQERKLFF | TRBV5-5 | 13 | TRBJ1-4 | NA
CASSYTIPPHTDTQYF | TRBV6-5 | 16 | TRBJ2-3 | NA
CASSPDRGHYNEQFF | TRBV19 | 15 | TRBJ2-1 | TRBD1
CASSLGQGGNEKLFF | TRBV5-5 | 15 | TRBJ1-4 | TRBD1
CASSFWAGDGTEAFF | TRBV5-1 | 15 | TRBJ1-1 | NA
CASSVKGGQGLFSPLHF | TRBV10-2 | 17 | TRBJ1-6 | TRBD1
CASSLAGNEQYF | TRBV5-6 | 12 | TRBJ2-7 | NA
CASSLIEGDTGELFF | TRBV5-4 | 15 | TRBJ2-2 | NA
CASSNPGTGVVGELFF | TRBV25-1 | 16 | TRBJ2-2 | TRBD1
CSVDAGGGNQPQHF | TRBV29-1 | 14 | TRBJ1-5 | NA
CASSIGQPNTDTQYF | TRBV27 | 15 | TRBJ2-3 | NA
CASSEYIQWEGGRTEAFF | TRBV25-1 | 18 | TRBJ1-1 | NA
CASTLESEKLFF | TRBV2 | 12 | TRBJ1-4 | NA
CAAWTGDTGELFF | TRBV6-1 | 13 | TRBJ2-2 | TRBD1
CAISESPTGRSTEAFF | TRBV10-3 | 16 | TRBJ1-1 | TRBD1
CASSPEAGDNSPLHF | TRBV18 | 15 | TRBJ1-6 | NA
CASSLVGQGYNEQFF | TRBV5-6 | 15 | TRBJ2-1 | TRBD1
CASSFKISEADTQYF | TRBV5-6 | 15 | TRBJ2-3 | NA
CASSMRQGWETQYF | TRBV11-2 | 14 | TRBJ2-5 | TRBD1
CASSFRAGSVTEAFF | TRBV5-4 | 15 | TRBJ1-1 | NA
CASSQGVGTKQFF | TRBV4-1 | 13 | TRBJ2-1 | TRBD2
CASSQPGQAYEQYF | TRBV23-1 | 14 | TRBJ2-7 | TRBD1
CASSLGRGALEQYF | TRBV7-2 | 14 | TRBJ2-7 | TRBD2
CASNPTGGTDTQYF | TRBV5-1 | 14 | TRBJ2-3 | TRBD1
CASSLGQGPNGYTF | TRBV7-2 | 14 | TRBJ1-2 | TRBD1
CASSFFSDSPLHF | TRBV6-5 | 13 | TRBJ1-6 | NA
CATTVGTGAYNEQFF | TRBV5-5 | 15 | TRBJ2-1 | TRBD1
CASSRATPRHQPQHF | TRBV6-6 | 15 | TRBJ1-5 | NA
CASSGESQPQHF | TRBV28 | 12 | TRBJ1-5 | NA
CAISEGGVRQPQHF | TRBV10-3 | 14 | TRBJ1-5 | NA
CASSLGDSAYNEQFF | TRBV5-4 | 15 | TRBJ2-1 | NA
CASSQDRGSSGNTIYF | TRBV4-1 | 16 | TRBJ1-3 | NA
CASSQGRTGINSPLHF | TRBV14 | 16 | TRBJ1-6 | TRBD1
CASSPPLGGGYTF | TRBV18 | 13 | TRBJ1-2 | NA
CASSLGGSGPYEQYF | TRBV7-9 | 15 | TRBJ2-7 | NA
CASSLSGQGVGEAFF | TRBV28 | 15 | TRBJ1-1 | TRBD1
CASSQTGGTSGNTIYF | TRBV18 | 16 | TRBJ1-3 | NA
CASSRQGNYNEQFF | TRBV7-3 | 14 | TRBJ2-1 | TRBD1
CASSFGGAKNIQYF | TRBV11-3 | 14 | TRBJ2-4 | NA
CASSSLSYEQYF | TRBV27 | 12 | TRBJ2-7 | NA